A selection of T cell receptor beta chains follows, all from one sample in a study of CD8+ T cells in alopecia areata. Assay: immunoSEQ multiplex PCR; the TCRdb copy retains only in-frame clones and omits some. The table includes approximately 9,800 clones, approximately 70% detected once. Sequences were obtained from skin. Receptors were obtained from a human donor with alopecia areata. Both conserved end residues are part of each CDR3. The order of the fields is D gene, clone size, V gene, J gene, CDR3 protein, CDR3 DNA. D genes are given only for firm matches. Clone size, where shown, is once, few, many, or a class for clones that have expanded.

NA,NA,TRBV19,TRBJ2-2,CASSLQGPGELFF,TGTGCCAGTAGTCTCCAGGGGCCCGGGGAGCTGTTTTTT
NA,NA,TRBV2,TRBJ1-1,CARKIRPPNTEAFF,TGTGCCAGAAAGATCCGGCCTCCGAACACTGAAGCTTTCTTT
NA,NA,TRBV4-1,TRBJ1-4,CASSQGRVREKLFF,TGCGCCAGCAGCCAAGGCAGAGTGCGTGAAAAACTGTTTTTT
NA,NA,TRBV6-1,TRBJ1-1,CAINGGGTEAFF,TGTGCCATCAACGGGGGAGGCACTGAAGCTTTCTTT
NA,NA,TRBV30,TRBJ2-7,CAWSQRTEQYF,TGTGCCTGGAGTCAGAGGACCGAGCAGTACTTC
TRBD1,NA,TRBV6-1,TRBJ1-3,CASRSPSDRAIYF,TGTGCCAGCCGCAGCCCCTCCGACAGGGCCATATATTTT
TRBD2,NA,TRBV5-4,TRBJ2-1,CASFLGTSVFKQFF,TGTGCCAGCTTCCTCGGGACTAGCGTCTTCAAGCAGTTCTTC
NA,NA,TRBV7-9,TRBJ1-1,CASSGRGVDTEAFF,TGTGCCAGCAGCGGAAGGGGGGTTGACACTGAAGCTTTCTTT
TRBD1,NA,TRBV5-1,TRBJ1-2,CASSLGQGAGDFNYGYTF,TGCGCCAGCAGCTTGGGGCAGGGGGCCGGGGACTTTAACTATGGCTACACCTTC
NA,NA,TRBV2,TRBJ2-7,CASSPNSGAPEQYF,TGTGCCAGCAGTCCCAATTCGGGGGCTCCCGAGCAGTACTTC
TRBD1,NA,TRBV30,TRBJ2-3,CAWSPPGQGARDTQYF,TGTGCCTGGAGTCCCCCCGGACAGGGGGCAAGGGATACGCAGTATTTT
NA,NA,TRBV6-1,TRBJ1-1,CASSSQRNTEAFF,TGTGCCAGCAGTAGTCAGAGGAACACTGAAGCTTTCTTT
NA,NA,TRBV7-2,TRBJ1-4,CASSWRTATNEKLFF,TGTGCCAGCAGCTGGAGGACAGCAACTAATGAAAAACTGTTTTTT
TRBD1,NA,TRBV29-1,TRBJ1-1,CSVRGQLNTEAFF,TGCAGCGTCCGGGGACAGCTGAACACTGAAGCTTTCTTT
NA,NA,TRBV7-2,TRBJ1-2,CASSSGPLYGYTF,TGTGCCAGCAGCTCAGGACCCCTCTATGGCTACACCTTC
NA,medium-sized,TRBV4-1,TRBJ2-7,CASSQDVGEQYF,TGCGCCAGCAGCCAAGATGTGGGCGAGCAGTACTTC
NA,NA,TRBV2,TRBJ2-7,CASRSWDTDYEQYF,TGTGCCAGCAGGAGTTGGGACACAGACTACGAGCAGTACTTC
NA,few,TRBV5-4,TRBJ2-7,CASSSDRGDEQYF,TGTGCCAGCAGCTCTGACCGCGGCGACGAGCAGTACTTC
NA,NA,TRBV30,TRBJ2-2,CAWARLLETGELFF,TGTGCCTGGGCAAGGTTGTTGGAGACCGGGGAGCTGTTTTTT
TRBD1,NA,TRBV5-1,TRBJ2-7,CASKLGQGSFYEQYF,TGCGCCAGCAAGCTGGGACAGGGCTCCTTCTACGAGCAGTACTTC
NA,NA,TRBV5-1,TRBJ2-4,CASSPDEAKNIQYF,TGCGCCAGCAGCCCCGATGAGGCCAAAAACATTCAGTACTTC
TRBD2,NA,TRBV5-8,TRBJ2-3,CASSSGLAGYTDTQYF,TGTGCCAGCAGCTCTGGACTAGCGGGGTACACAGATACGCAGTATTTT
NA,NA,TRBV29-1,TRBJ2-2,CSVEVFGGGELFF,TGCAGCGTTGAGGTCTTCGGGGGAGGGGAGCTGTTTTTT
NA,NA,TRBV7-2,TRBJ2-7,CASSPTSEQYF,TGTGCCAGCAGCCCAACTAGCGAGCAGTACTTC
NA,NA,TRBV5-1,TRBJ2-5,CASSLERGVQETQYF,TGCGCCAGCAGCTTGGAACGGGGCGTACAAGAGACCCAGTACTTC
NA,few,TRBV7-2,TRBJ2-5,CASSLAGGGAGVAQTQYF,TGTGCCAGCAGTCTAGCTGGGGGGGGCGCAGGGGTAGCGCAGACCCAGTACTTC
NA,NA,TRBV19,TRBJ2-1,CASSIQTIYNEQFF,TGTGCCAGTAGTATACAGACCATATACAATGAGCAGTTCTTC
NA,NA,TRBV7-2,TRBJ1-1,CASSLDRVYTEAFF,TGTGCCAGCAGCTTAGACAGGGTGTACACTGAAGCTTTCTTT
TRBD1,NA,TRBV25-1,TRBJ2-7,CASSGTGYSGEQYF,TGTGCCAGCAGTGGGACAGGGTACTCGGGCGAGCAGTACTTC
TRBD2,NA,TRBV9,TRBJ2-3,CASSVGAGAVNTQYF,TGTGCCAGCAGCGTAGGAGCGGGAGCTGTAAATACGCAGTATTTT
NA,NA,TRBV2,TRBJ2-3,CASSEAGGPSGTQYF,TGTGCCAGCAGTGAAGCGGGGGGCCCGTCAGGTACGCAGTATTTT
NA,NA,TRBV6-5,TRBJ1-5,CASSRDTSNQPQHF,TGTGCCAGCAGCCGCGACACCAGCAATCAGCCCCAGCATTTT
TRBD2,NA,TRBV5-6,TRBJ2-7,CASSSVLAGRGEQYF,TGTGCCAGCAGCTCTGTTCTAGCGGGAAGGGGCGAGCAGTACTTC
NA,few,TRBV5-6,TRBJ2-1,CASSLGLYNEQFF,TGTGCCAGCAGCTTGGGCCTTTACAATGAGCAGTTCTTC
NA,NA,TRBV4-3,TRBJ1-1,CASSQDSREVSEAFF,TGCGCCAGCAGCCAAGATAGTAGGGAAGTCAGTGAAGCTTTCTTT
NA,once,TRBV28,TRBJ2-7,CASSDISYEQYF,TGTGCCAGCAGCGACATCTCCTACGAGCAGTACTTC
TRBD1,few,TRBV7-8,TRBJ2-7,CASSARQGPSYEQYF,TGTGCCAGCAGCGCCCGACAGGGGCCCTCCTACGAGCAGTACTTC
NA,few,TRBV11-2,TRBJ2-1,CASSPIRGSAYNEQFF,TGTGCCAGCAGCCCCATTCGAGGGAGTGCCTACAATGAGCAGTTCTTC
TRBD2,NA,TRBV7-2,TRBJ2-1,CASSSRASGGASYNEQFF,TGTGCCAGCAGCTCTAGGGCTAGCGGGGGGGCCTCCTACAATGAGCAGTTCTTC